This is a list of T cell receptor beta chains from one sample in a study of T cell repertoires and HLA-DP antigens. The repertoire was sequenced with immunoSEQ multiplex PCR; TCRdb's copy has only in-frame clones and lacks some. Seen here are over 60,000 clones, around 77% observed once, and the top ten hold roughly 1.4%. These receptors are not linked to any known antigen. Sequencing was done on a sample of CD4+ T cells from PBMCs. The receptors originated from a man aged 60 to 75 in good health and CMV-seronegative. CDR3s include the opening cysteine and the closing phenylalanine or tryptophan. Each record gives: J gene, CDR3 length, D gene, V gene, CDR3 DNA, CDR3 protein. The D gene is left open where the match is weak.

j_gene: TRBJ2-3; len: 15; d_gene: NA; v_gene: TRBV2; CDR3nt: TGTGCCAGCAGTCCGTATCCTACTAGCACAGATACGCAGTATTTT; CDR3aa: CASSPYPTSTDTQYF
j_gene: TRBJ1-1; len: 16; d_gene: NA; v_gene: TRBV4-1; CDR3nt: TGCGCCAGCAGCCAAGCAGTAGGGGGACGGAACACTGAAGCTTTCTTT; CDR3aa: CASSQAVGGRNTEAFF
j_gene: TRBJ2-4; len: 15; d_gene: TRBD2; v_gene: TRBV5-1; CDR3nt: TGCGCCAGCAGCTTGGCCCCTAGCGGACAAAACATTCAGTACTTC; CDR3aa: CASSLAPSGQNIQYF